Following are 9 T cell receptor beta chains from one sample sequenced in a study of beta chain features in type 1 diabetes. Sequencing targeted expressed TCRB transcripts, as all isolated RNA had been reverse transcribed. Produced via immunoSEQ multiplex PCR; TCRdb's table is partial and in-frame only. The sample lists hundreds of thousands of clones, around 16% occurring once. The sequencing sample was made of naive CD4+ T cells from blood. The receptors here all came from a man in his late teens or twenties in good health.

This clone was seen only once. The chain has TRBV5-1 and TRBJ1-2; tentatively, D is TRBD1 (5 bases). The CDR3 consists of 14 residues. Trimming pared 6 bases from V and 3 bases from J, leaving 15 bases between. The V gene's germline CDR1 is SGHRS and CDR2 YFSETQ. The CDR3 region has the DNA TGCGCCAGCACCCTTGTAGCGGGGGACTATGGCTACACCTTC. Translated: CASTLVAGDYGYTF.

V and J are TRBV2 and TRBJ2-2; 7 bases align to TRBD1. Germline V gene data show CDR1 as SNHLY and CDR2 as FYNNEI. V was clipped by 6 bases and J by 5 bases; unmatched bases: 6. CDR3 length equals 14 residues. The CDR3 DNA follows: TGTGCCAGCAGGAGACAGGGAGATACCGGGGAGCTGTTTTTT. This encodes CASRRQGDTGELFF.

The V gene is TRBV5-6, the J gene TRBJ1-5; D remains ambiguous. The CDR3 covers 13 residues. The ends were cut back, 1 base at V and 3 bases at J, with 5 bases in the middle. Germline-derived CDR1 and CDR2 are SGHDT and YYEEEE. The CDR3 loop is CASSLQPNQPQHF. The DNA for the CDR3 is TGTGCCAGCAGCTTGCAGCCCAATCAGCCCCAGCATTTT.

This clone has only a few counts. The genes are TRBV4-1 and TRBJ2-5; TRBD1 agrees at 7 bases. This CDR3 contains 16 residues. The J segment lost 5 bases and the V segment lost 1 base, leaving 10 bases of the junction unmatched. Germline V gene data show CDR1 as MGHRA and CDR2 as YSYEKL. CDR3: CASSQGTGIGRETQYF. The CDR3 nucleotides read TGCGCCAGCAGCCAAGGGACAGGTATCGGGCGGGAGACCCAGTACTTC.

Remarks on this clone: Other nucleotide sequences in the sample specify the same CDR3. CDR3 sequence reads: CASSVGGKNTGELFF. CDR3 sequence (DNA): TGTGCCAGCAGCGTAGGAGGAAAGAACACCGGGGAGCTGTTTTTT. V usage is TRBV9 and J usage is TRBJ2-2; D remains unclear. The V and J ends lost 0 bases and 1 base respectively, with 7 bases between them. The CDR3 is 15 residues long. Germline CDR1 reads SGDLS; CDR2 reads YYNGEE.

The J gene is TRBJ2-2, the V gene TRBV10-2; 11 nucleotides line up with TRBD2. The CDR3 extends over 15 amino acids. Germline trimming cut 2 bases from V and 7 bases from J; bases unmatched to any gene: 3. Germline CDR1 and CDR2: WSHSY and SAAADI. The CDR3 loop is CASSETSGSIGELFF. DNA of the CDR3: TGCGCCAGCAGTGAGACTAGCGGGAGCATCGGGGAGCTGTTTTTT.

The chain has TRBV21-1 and TRBJ2-3. TRBV21-1 is a recognized pseudogene. The CDR3 spans 13 residues. CDR3 amino acids: CASSKDSTDTQYF. CDR3 coding DNA: TGTGCCAGCAGCAAAGACAGCACAGATACGCAGTATTTT.

This clone has a handful of counts. The genes are TRBV9 and TRBJ1-1; D gene unclear. The length of the CDR3 is 14 residues. CDR1 SGDLS and CDR2 YYNGEE come from the germline V gene. Trimming shortened V by 0 bases and J by 5 bases, and 11 bases separated the two germline ends. The CDR3 DNA reads TGTGCCAGCAGCGTAGATGTCTACGGGACTGAAGCTTTCTTT. As protein: CASSVDVYGTEAFF.

This clone was observed a few times. This rearrangement joins TRBV5-1 to TRBJ2-7; 8 positions agree with TRBD1. This CDR3 has 14 amino acids. V gave up 6 bases and J gave up 0 bases; unmatched junction bases: 5. Germline CDR1 SGHRS, CDR2 YFSETQ. The CDR3 sequence is CASTPDRGSYEQYF. The CDR3 DNA reads as TGCGCCAGCACCCCAGACAGGGGCTCCTACGAGCAGTACTTC.